The clone carrying this T cell receptor beta chain was picked up a small number of times. The source of the sample is a study of blood T cell repertoires in COVID-19. Study summary: The United States, Italy and Spain provided the acute and convalescent COVID-19 samples. T cells, B-cell-depleted T cells, or PBMCs provided the cDNA or gDNA that served as material.

The CDR3 loop spans 14 amino acids. Trimming shortened V by 1 base and J by 4 bases, and 8 bases separated the two germline ends. CDR1 is MNHEY and CDR2 is SVGAGI in the germline V gene. In the authors' methods: By means of reference gene primer amplification, nucleated cell counts were estimated. Only in-frame clones appear in the TCRdb table, and some are missing; sequencing was by immunoSEQ multiplex PCR. V and J calls and clone size are as listed in that table; D and trimming were resolved from the DNA. The sample has 95,000 to 110,000 clones, 70% to 90% seen once. Sequencing was carried out using peripheral blood. This TCR derives from a human donor in a cohort sampled during active COVID-19. The chain recombines TRBV6-5 with TRBJ1-5; D remains ambiguous. The CDR3 DNA sequence: TGTGCCAGCAGTTACTACGGGAAGAATCAGCCCCAGCATTTT. It is translated as CASSYYGKNQPQHF.